The next 20 T cell receptor beta chains were all read from a single sample in a study of T cells in Graves' hyperthyroidism and ophthalmopathy. The investigators amplified TCR beta CDR3 regions from RNA transcripts. The TCR CDR3 first-round RT-PCR relied on the HTBI primer set. TCRdb analysed the multiplex PCR reads with MiXCR anew, one entry per CDR3 protein. The sample carries roughly 380,000 distinct CDR3 sequences, around 13% recorded once. Sequenced material: blood. These receptors all come from an older woman with Graves' hyperthyroidism.

This clonotype has more than one count but fewer than ten. A single base separates this from a much larger clone, so it may be a read error. The rearrangement links TRBV24-1 to TRBJ2-1, with D perhaps being TRBD1 or TRBD2 (5 bases each). Germline V lookup: CDR1 KGHDR, CDR2 SFDVKD. Trimming cost V 1 base and J 2 bases, with 23 bases left between them. This CDR3 is 20 amino acids long. The chain's CDR3 is CATSDLRSRTGLAPYNEQFF. The CDR3 DNA sequence: TGTGCCACCAGTGATTTACGATCTCGTACGGGGCTCGCCCCCTACAATGAGCAGTTCTTC.

This clonotype was seen many times. This chain uses TRBV12-3 or TRBV12-4 with TRBJ2-4, with TRBD2 as a possible D gene (5 bases). The ends were cut back, 1 base at V and 4 bases at J, with 11 bases in the middle. The CDR3 is 15 residues long. The DNA for the CDR3 is TGTGCCAGCAGTTTAGTAAGCGGACCAAAAAACATTCAGTACTTC. This codes for CASSLVSGPKNIQYF.

The chain joins TRBV13 to TRBJ2-7; D tentatively reads TRBD1 or TRBD2 (6 bases each). V was pared by 5 bases and J by 4 bases, with 18 bases between. This CDR3 is built from 15 residues. Germline CDR1 and CDR2: PRHDT and FYEKMQ (reference sequence). CDR3 region: CASSRTGAGLYEQYF. CDR3 coding DNA: TGTGCCAGCAGCCGGACGGGGGCGGGACTGTACGAGCAGTACTTC.

This clonotype was counted many times. This chain connects TRBV6-6 to TRBJ1-3; D perhaps matches TRBD1 (5 bases). Trimming removed 0 bases at V and 5 bases at J, with 20 bases between. Germline-derived CDR1 and CDR2 are MNHNY and SVGAGI (reference sequence). The CDR3 runs to 18 residues. DNA for the CDR3: TGTGCCAGCAGTTACTCGACGGTGCGGGGACTAGGAAGAAACACCATATATTTT. Its protein is CASSYSTVRGLGRNTIYF.

This clonotype came up many times. The chain combines TRBV29-1 with TRBJ1-1; TRBD1 is a possible D gene (5 bases). The CDR3 runs 12 residues. Germline V gene data show CDR1 as SQVTM and CDR2 as ANQGSEA. With 7 bases removed from V and 11 bases from J, the gap between germline ends came to 20 bases. The CDR3 reads CSAIWWQGYAFF. CDR3 in DNA: TGCAGCGCTATATGGTGGCAGGGATACGCTTTCTTT.

This clonotype was seen many times. The chain joins TRBV6-5 to TRBJ2-7; D tentatively fits TRBD1 or TRBD2 (5 bases each). The ends were cut back, 2 bases at V and 1 base at J, with 15 bases in the middle. The CDR3 has 16 residues. In germline, CDR1 is MNHEY, CDR2 SVGAGI. The CDR3 DNA reads TGTGCCAGCAGTTACCGATCGGGACCGACGTCCTACGAGCAGTACTTC. Encoded protein: CASSYRSGPTSYEQYF.

The chain carries TRBV2 and TRBJ2-7; the D gene could be TRBD1 or TRBD2 (5 bases each). Trimming took off 8 bases at V and 2 bases at J, with 10 bases between the two ends. The CDR3 contains 12 residues. Germline CDR1 and CDR2: SNHLY and FYNNEI. The CDR3 nucleotides are TGTGCCAGCCGGGACGGGCCCTACGAGCAGTACTTC. This translates into CASRDGPYEQYF. Full variable domain (remainder filled in from reference TRBV2 and TRBJ2-7): EPEVTQTPSHQVTQMGQEVILRCVPISNHLYFYWYRQILGQKVEFLVSFYNNEISEKSEIFDDQFSVERPDGSNFTLKIRSTKLEDSAMYFCASRDGPYEQYFGPGTRLTVT.

This clonotype was recorded at least ten times. The chain uses TRBV6-1 and TRBJ1-6; TRBD1 is a possible D gene (6 bases). This CDR3 contains 16 residues. With 5 bases removed from V and 10 bases from J, the gap between germline ends came to 21 bases. The germline V gene encodes CDR1 MNHNS and CDR2 SASEGT. Here the CDR3 DNA reads TGTGCCAGCAGTTACACCCGTCGAAGGGGGGACTCACCCCTCCACTTT. Translating gives CASSYTRRRGDSPLHF.

This clonotype was picked up many times. CDR3 residues: CASSFGSYTDTQYF. As DNA, the CDR3 is TGTGCCAGCAGTTTCGGCAGTTACACAGATACGCAGTATTTT. The chain joins TRBV12-3 or TRBV12-4 to TRBJ2-3; D is ambiguous. This CDR3 comprises 14 residues. V was pared by 3 bases and J by 2 bases, with 9 bases between.

The chain is built from TRBV9 and TRBJ1-6, with D possibly TRBD1 on 5 matching bases. CDR3 size: 16 residues. Per germline, CDR1 SGDLS and CDR2 YYNGEE. V lost 4 bases and J 3 bases, leaving 14 bases between the germline ends. The CDR3 loop reads CASSPREQVYNSPLHF. As DNA, the CDR3 is TGTGCCAGCAGCCCCCGGGAACAGGTCTATAATTCACCCCTCCACTTT.

J is TRBJ1-3 and V is TRBV7-6; 7 positions match TRBD1. The V gene end was trimmed by 6 bases and the J gene end by 2 bases; junction bases not matched to a gene: 7. The germline V gene encodes CDR1 SGHVS and CDR2 FNYEAQ. The CDR3 length is 15 residues. The CDR3, as DNA: TGTGCCAGCAGATCTCTACAGGGGCCTGGAAACACCATATATTTT. Translation: CASRSLQGPGNTIYF.

This clonotype was recorded many times. The chain's CDR3 is CASSERGRGAEKLFF. The CDR3 nucleotides are TGTGCCAGCAGTGAAAGGGGCCGGGGAGCTGAAAAACTGTTTTTT. V gene TRBV2 combines with J gene TRBJ1-4; possibly TRBD1 for D (5 bases). CDR3 length: 15 residues. Deletions cut 2 bases from V and 7 bases from J, with 14 bases between. Germline V lookup: CDR1 SNHLY, CDR2 FYNNEI.

V gene TRBV2 combines with J gene TRBJ2-7, with 8 bases that match TRBD1. Germline assignment: CDR1 SNHLY and CDR2 FYNNEI. Trimming at V came to 6 bases and at J to 3 bases, leaving 7 bases not matched to a gene. The CDR3 extends over 14 amino acids. CDR3 sequence: CASSEGQEYYEQYF. In nucleotides, the CDR3 is TGTGCCAGCAGCGAGGGACAGGAATACTACGAGCAGTACTTC. The full variable domain, in which reference TRBV2 and TRBJ2-7 provide the parts outside the CDR3, is EPEVTQTPSHQVTQMGQEVILRCVPISNHLYFYWYRQILGQKVEFLVSFYNNEISEKSEIFDDQFSVERPDGSNFTLKIRSTKLEDSAMYFCASSEGQEYYEQYFGPGTRLTVT.

This clonotype came up a few times. The chain uses TRBV6-1 and TRBJ2-7, with a possible D match to TRBD1 (5 bases). Trimming shortened V by 5 bases and J by 2 bases, and 13 bases separated the two germline ends. The CDR3 covers 14 residues. CDR1 is MNHNS and CDR2 is SASEGT in the germline V gene. The CDR3 reads CASSRSTDPYEQYF. The CDR3 DNA is TGTGCCAGCAGTAGATCGACAGACCCCTACGAGCAGTACTTC.

This clonotype was seen many times. This chain links TRBV9 with TRBJ1-1, with D tentatively TRBD1 (6 bases). This CDR3 is built from 14 residues. Trimming left V 3 bases short and J 3 bases short, with 12 bases between. Germline CDR1 reads SGDLS; CDR2 reads YYNGEE. The CDR3 protein is CASSDQGWDTEAFF. Here the CDR3 DNA reads TGTGCCAGCAGCGATCAGGGGTGGGACACTGAAGCTTTCTTT.

In this sample, this clonotype turned up many times. The chain recombines TRBV2 with TRBJ1-4; D uncertain. The length of the CDR3 is 13 residues. The V and J ends lost 0 bases and 8 bases respectively, with 7 bases between them. The V gene's germline CDR1 is SNHLY and CDR2 FYNNEI. CDR3 protein: CASSEAASEKLFF. CDR3 coding DNA: TGTGCCAGCAGTGAAGCGGCCAGCGAAAAACTGTTTTTT.

This clonotype has just a few counts. The genes are TRBV7-8 and TRBJ2-1; TRBD1 is a possible D gene (6 bases). Trimming took off 4 bases at V and 2 bases at J, with 12 bases between the two ends. The germline V gene encodes CDR1 SGHVS and CDR2 FQNEAQ. The CDR3 totals 15 residues. CDR3 sequence: CASSSLGGAYNEQFF. The DNA for the CDR3 is TGTGCCAGCAGCTCTCTAGGGGGTGCCTACAATGAGCAGTTCTTC.

This clonotype was detected many times. This chain links TRBV12-3 or TRBV12-4 with TRBJ2-5; tentatively, D is TRBD1 or TRBD2 (5 bases each). The length of the CDR3 is 13 residues. Deletions cut 5 bases from V and 5 bases from J, with 12 bases between. CDR3 sequence (DNA): TGTGCCAGCAGTCCGGGGCTTGGGGAGACCCAGTACTTC. Translated: CASSPGLGETQYF.

This clonotype occurred many times. The chain joins TRBV19 to TRBJ2-1, with D possibly matching TRBD2 (6 bases). CDR3 length: 14 amino acids. The V and J ends lost 9 bases and 6 bases respectively, with 18 bases between them. Germline CDR1 LNHDA, CDR2 SQIVND (reference sequence). The CDR3 region is CASALSGWGNEQFF. The CDR3 DNA sequence: TGTGCCAGCGCCCTTAGCGGCTGGGGCAATGAGCAGTTCTTC.

This sequence joins TRBV11-1 and TRBJ2-6; D gene uncertain. The germline V gene has CDR1 SGHAT and CDR2 FQDESV (reference sequence). This CDR3 contains 16 residues. V was clipped by 2 bases and J by 1 base, with 9 bases between them. The CDR3 spells CASSLRLVSGANVLTF. The CDR3, as DNA: TGTGCCAGCAGCTTAAGGCTGGTTTCTGGGGCCAACGTCCTGACTTTC.